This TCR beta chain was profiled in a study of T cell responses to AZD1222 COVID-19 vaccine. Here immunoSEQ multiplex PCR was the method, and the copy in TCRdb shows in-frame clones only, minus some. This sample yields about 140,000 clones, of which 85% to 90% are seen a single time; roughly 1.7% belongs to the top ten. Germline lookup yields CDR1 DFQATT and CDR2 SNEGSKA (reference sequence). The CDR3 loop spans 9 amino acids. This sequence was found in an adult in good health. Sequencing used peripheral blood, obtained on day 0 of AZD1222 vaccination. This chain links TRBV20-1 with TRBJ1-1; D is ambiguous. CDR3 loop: CGCGTEAFF. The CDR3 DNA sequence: TGCGGCTGCGGCACTGAAGCTTTCTTT.